This TCR beta chain was sequenced in a study of CD8+CD57+ T cells in acquired aplastic anemia. Whole-study context: The sorted CD4+ and CD8+ cells yielded an average around 3.2 ug of DNA. Mean read depth for CD4+ cells from healthy donors was approximately 10 million. Study findings and constraints: CD8+ Simpson's diversity did not differ significantly between patients and controls. There were roughly 30 CD8+ CDR3 sequences that occurred in both patients and controls.

With regard to this clonotype: Its cognate antigen is unknown.

Genomic DNA, serving as template, underwent TCR beta VDJ and CDR3 profiling. Via MiXCR, TCRdb re-called the reads, giving one row per CDR3 protein. The profile shows 190,000 or so distinct CDR3 sequences, approximately 60% of them singletons. CDR3 length: 14 residues. Looked up from germline, CDR1 is SGHRS and CDR2 is YFSETQ. Trimming took off 1 base at V and 8 bases at J, with 12 bases between the two ends. Input material: sorted CD4+, CD8+, or CD8+CD57+ T cells (not recorded which) from PBMCs. The sequence was obtained from a human donor in good health. The rearrangement joins TRBV5-1 to TRBJ1-4; a weak D match, TRBD1 (5 bases). Written as DNA, the CDR3 is TGCGCCAGCAGCTTGTTTGGGGCAGGAGAAAAACTGTTTTTT. Its protein is CASSLFGAGEKLFF.